This T cell receptor beta chain was identified during a study of blood T cells in healthy people across ages. Study outcomes and limitations: Naive CD4+ cells and diversity were both higher in long-lived donors than in aged donors.

V lost 4 bases and J lost 2, with 9 bases in between. The CDR3 has 13 amino acids. CDR1 SNHLY and CDR2 FYNNEI come from the germline V gene. This clonotype occurred many times. Its antigen is unidentified. Sample-barcoded 5' priming and a J-beta primer mix drove a second PCR of about 6 to 12 cycles. TCRdb re-called the 5' RACE reads with MiXCR, one entry per CDR3 protein. The sample records about 590,000 distinct CDR3 sequences, approximately 30% being singletons. The sample was blood. The V and J genes are TRBV2 and TRBJ2-7; D is possibly TRBD1 (6 bases). The sequence was collected from an elderly woman in good health. As DNA, the CDR3 is TGTGCCAGCAGTGTACAGGGACCCTACGAGCAGTACTTC. Translation: CASSVQGPYEQYF.